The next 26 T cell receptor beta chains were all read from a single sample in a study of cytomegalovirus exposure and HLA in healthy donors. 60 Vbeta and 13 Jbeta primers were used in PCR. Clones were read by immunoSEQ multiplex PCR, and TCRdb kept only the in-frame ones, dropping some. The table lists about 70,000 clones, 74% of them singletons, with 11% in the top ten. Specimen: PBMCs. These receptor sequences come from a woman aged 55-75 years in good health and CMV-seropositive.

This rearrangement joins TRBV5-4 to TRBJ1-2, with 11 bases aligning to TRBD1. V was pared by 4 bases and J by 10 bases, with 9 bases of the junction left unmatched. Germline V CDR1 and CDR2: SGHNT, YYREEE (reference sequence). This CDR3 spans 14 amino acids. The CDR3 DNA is TGTGCCAGCAGCCAACGGGACAGGGGGATGCCCTACACCTTC. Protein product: CASSQRDRGMPYTF.

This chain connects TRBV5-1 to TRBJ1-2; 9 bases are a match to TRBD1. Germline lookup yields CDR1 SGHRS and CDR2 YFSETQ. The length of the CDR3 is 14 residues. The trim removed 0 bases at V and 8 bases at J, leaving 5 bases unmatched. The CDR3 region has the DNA TGCGCCAGCAGCTTGGACAGGGGGCAACGGGGCTACACCTTC. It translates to CASSLDRGQRGYTF.

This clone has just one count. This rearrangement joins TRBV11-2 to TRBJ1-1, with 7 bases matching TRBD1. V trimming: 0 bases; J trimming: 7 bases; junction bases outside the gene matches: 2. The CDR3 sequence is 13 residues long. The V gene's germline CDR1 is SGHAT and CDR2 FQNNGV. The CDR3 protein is CASSLDRQGEAFF. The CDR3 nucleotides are TGTGCCAGCAGCTTAGATCGACAGGGTGAAGCTTTCTTT.

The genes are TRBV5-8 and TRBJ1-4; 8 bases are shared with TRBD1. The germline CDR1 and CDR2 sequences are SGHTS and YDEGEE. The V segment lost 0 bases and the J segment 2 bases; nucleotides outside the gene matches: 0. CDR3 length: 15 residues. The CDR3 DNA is TGTGCCAGCAGCTTGGGACAGGGGACTAATGAAAAACTGTTTTTT. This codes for CASSLGQGTNEKLFF. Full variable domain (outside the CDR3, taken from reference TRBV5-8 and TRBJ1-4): EAGVTQSPTHLIKTRGQQATLRCSPISGHTSVYWYQQALGLGLQFLLWYDEGEERNRGNFPPRFSGRQFPNYSSELNVNALELEDSALYLCASSLGQGTNEKLFFGSGTQLSVL.

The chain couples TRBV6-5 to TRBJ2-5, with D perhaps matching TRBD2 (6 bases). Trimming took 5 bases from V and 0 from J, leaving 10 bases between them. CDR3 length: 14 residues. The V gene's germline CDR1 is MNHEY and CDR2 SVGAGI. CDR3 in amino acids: CASSVGLDQETQYF. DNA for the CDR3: TGTGCCAGCAGTGTGGGACTTGACCAAGAGACCCAGTACTTC.

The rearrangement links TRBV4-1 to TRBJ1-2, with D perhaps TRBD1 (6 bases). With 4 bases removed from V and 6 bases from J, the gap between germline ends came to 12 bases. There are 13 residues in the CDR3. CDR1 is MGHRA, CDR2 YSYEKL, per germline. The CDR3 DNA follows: TGCGCCAGCAGCCGGGACACCGTCGATGGCTACACCTTC. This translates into CASSRDTVDGYTF.

The CDR3 coding sequence is TGTGCCAGTAGTGCCGGACAGGGCTATCATCAGCCCCAGCATTTT. This translates into CASSAGQGYHQPQHF. The rearrangement links TRBV19 to TRBJ1-5; 8 bases are shared with TRBD1. Losses at the gene ends were 5 bases for V and 5 bases for J; bases not matched to a gene: 8. This CDR3 has 15 residues. CDR1 LNHDA and CDR2 SQIVND come from the germline V gene (reference sequence). Drawing the rest from reference TRBV19 and TRBJ1-5, the complete variable domain is DGGITQSPKYLFRKEGQNVTLSCEQNLNHDAMYWYRQDPGQGLRLIYYSQIVNDFQKGDIAEGYSVSREKKESFPLTVTSAQKNPTAFYLCASSAGQGYHQPQHFGDGTRLSIL.

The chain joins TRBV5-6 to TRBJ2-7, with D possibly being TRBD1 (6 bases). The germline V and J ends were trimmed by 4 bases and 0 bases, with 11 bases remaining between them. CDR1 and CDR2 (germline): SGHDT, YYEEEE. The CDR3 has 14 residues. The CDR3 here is CASSKGHLSYEQYF. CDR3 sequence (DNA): TGTGCCAGCAGCAAGGGACACCTCTCCTACGAGCAGTACTTC.

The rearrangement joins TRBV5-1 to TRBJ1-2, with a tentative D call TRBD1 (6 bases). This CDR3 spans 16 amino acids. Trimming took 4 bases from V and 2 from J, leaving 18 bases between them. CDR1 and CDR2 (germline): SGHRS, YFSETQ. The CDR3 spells CASSIGRDTSNYGYTF. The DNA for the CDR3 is TGCGCCAGCAGCATCGGACGGGACACATCAAACTATGGCTACACCTTC.

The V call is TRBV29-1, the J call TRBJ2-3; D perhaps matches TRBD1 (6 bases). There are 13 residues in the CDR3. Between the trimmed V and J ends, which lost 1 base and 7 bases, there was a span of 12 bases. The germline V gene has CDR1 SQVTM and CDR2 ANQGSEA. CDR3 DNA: TGCAGCGTTGAAGCCGGGACAAGAAATACGCAGTATTTT. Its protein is CSVEAGTRNTQYF.

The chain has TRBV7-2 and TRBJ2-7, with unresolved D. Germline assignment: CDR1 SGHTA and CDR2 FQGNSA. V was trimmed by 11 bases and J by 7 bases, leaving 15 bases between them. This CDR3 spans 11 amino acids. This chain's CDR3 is CAPARLREQYF. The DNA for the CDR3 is TGTGCCCCGGCTAGGCTGCGAGAGCAGTACTTC.

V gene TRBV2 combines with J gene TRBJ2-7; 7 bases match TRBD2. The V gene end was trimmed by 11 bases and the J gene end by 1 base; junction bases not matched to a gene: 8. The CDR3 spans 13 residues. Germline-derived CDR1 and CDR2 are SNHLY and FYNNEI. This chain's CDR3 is CAGGDGLSYEQYF. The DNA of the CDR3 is TGTGCCGGGGGGGACGGATTATCCTACGAGCAGTACTTC.

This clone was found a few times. CDR3 sequence reads: CASSSGSRVLYGYTF. The DNA for the CDR3 is TGTGCCAGCAGTTCAGGGTCGAGAGTACTCTATGGCTACACCTTC. V is TRBV2 and J is TRBJ1-2; a weak D match, TRBD1 (5 bases). The CDR3 is 15 residues long. Germline V CDR1 and CDR2: SNHLY, FYNNEI. V lost 5 bases and J lost 4, with 17 bases in between.

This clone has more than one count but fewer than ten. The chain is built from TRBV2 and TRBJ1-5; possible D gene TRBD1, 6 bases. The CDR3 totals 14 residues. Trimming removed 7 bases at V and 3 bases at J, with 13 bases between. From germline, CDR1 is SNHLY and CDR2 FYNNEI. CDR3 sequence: CASNQNRVNQPQHF. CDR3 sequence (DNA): TGTGCCAGCAATCAAAACAGGGTCAATCAGCCCCAGCATTTT.

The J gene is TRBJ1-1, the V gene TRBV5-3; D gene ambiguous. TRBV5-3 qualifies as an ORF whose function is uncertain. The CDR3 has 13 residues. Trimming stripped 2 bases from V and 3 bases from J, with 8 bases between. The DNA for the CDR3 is TGTGCCAGAAGCTTTCCCGGGGACACTGAAGCTTTCTTT. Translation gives CARSFPGDTEAFF.

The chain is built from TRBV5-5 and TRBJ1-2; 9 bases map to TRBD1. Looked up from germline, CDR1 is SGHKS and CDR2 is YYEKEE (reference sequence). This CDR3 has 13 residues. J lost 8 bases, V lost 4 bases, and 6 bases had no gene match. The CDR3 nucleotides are TGTGCCAGCAGCCAGGGACAGGGAAACGGCTACACCTTC. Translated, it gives CASSQGQGNGYTF.

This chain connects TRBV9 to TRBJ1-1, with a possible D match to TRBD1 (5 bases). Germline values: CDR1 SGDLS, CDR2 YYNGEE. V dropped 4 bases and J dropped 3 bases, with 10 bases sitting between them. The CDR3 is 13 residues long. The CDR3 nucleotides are TGTGCCAGCAGCATCCGGGACTACACTGAAGCTTTCTTT. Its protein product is CASSIRDYTEAFF.

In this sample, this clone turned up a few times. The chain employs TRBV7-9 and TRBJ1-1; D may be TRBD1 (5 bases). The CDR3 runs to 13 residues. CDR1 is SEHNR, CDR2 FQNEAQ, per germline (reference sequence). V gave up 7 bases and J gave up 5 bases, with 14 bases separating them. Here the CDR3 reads CASTRGVVTEAFF. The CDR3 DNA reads TGTGCCAGCACCCGGGGGGTGGTAACTGAAGCTTTCTTT.

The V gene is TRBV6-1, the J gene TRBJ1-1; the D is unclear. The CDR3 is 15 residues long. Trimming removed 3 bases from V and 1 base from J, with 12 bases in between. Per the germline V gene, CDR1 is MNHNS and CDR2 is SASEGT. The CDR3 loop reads CASSDLAQTNTEAFF. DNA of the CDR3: TGTGCCAGCAGTGACCTCGCACAGACGAACACTGAAGCTTTCTTT.

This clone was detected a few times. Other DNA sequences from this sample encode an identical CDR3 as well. CDR3 in DNA: TGTGCCAGCAGTGAAGAGGGGGATACTGAAGCTTTCTTT. This translates into CASSEEGDTEAFF. This chain uses TRBV6-1 with TRBJ1-1; a weak D match, TRBD1 (6 bases). V lost 1 base and J 5 bases, leaving 8 bases between the germline ends. Germline CDR1 MNHNS, CDR2 SASEGT. The CDR3 has 13 amino acids.

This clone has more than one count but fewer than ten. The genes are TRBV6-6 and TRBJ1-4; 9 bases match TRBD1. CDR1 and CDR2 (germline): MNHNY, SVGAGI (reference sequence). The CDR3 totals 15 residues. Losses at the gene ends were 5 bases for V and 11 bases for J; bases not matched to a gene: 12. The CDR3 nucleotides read TGTGCCAGCAGTGACCCCGGGACAGGGAGTGTGAAACTGTTTTTT. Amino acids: CASSDPGTGSVKLFF.

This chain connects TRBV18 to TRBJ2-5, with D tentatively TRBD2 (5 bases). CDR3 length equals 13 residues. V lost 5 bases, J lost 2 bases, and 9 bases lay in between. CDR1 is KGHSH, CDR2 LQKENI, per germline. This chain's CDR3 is CASSTGIQETQYF. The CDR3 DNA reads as TGTGCCAGCTCAACCGGGATTCAAGAGACCCAGTACTTC.

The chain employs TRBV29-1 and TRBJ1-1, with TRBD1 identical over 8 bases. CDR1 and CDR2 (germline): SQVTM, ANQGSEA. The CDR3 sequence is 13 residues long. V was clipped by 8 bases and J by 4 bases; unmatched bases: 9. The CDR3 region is CSTGQGRGTEAFF. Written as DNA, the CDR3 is TGCAGCACAGGACAGGGCCGAGGCACTGAAGCTTTCTTT.

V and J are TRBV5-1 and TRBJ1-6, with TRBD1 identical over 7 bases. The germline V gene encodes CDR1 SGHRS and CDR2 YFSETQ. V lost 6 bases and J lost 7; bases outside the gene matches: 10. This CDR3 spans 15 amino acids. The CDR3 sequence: CASNEQGQGNSPLHF. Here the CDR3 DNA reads TGCGCCAGCAACGAACAGGGGCAAGGCAATTCACCCCTCCACTTT.

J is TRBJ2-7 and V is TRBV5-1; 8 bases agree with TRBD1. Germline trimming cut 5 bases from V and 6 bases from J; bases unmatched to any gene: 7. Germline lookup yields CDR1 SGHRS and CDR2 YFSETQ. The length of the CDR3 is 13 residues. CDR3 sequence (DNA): TGCGCCAGCAGTCGGGACAGGCTCTCCGAGCAGTACTTC. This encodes CASSRDRLSEQYF.

The CDR3 loop is CASSPFAGGDTQYF. CDR3 nucleotides: TGCGCCAGCAGCCCTTTTGCGGGTGGGGATACGCAGTATTTT. The chain combines TRBV5-1 with TRBJ2-3; maybe TRBD2 (5 bases). CDR1 and CDR2 from the germline V gene are SGHRS and YFSETQ. Trimming cost V 4 bases and J 6 bases, with 15 bases left between them. The CDR3 totals 14 residues.